Listed below are T cell receptor beta chains from one sample, sequenced in a study of identical twins. TCRdb itself ran the 5' RACE reads through MiXCR, one entry per CDR3 protein. Seen here are 400,000 or so distinct CDR3 sequences, 7% to 9.5% observed once, and the top ten hold 8% to 9.5%. The specimen sequenced was naive T cells sorted from blood. Receptor source: a woman aged 50 to 60 in good health. Each CDR3 is given with its conserved first and last residue. The D gene is left open where the match is weak. Where a row states a size, it is once, few, many or the class of an expanded clone; other rows omit it.

j_gene: TRBJ2-5; d_gene: TRBD2; abundance: few; v_gene: TRBV4-2; CDR3aa: CASSWTSGSRGEETQYF; CDR3nt: TGTGCCAGCAGCTGGACTAGCGGGAGTAGAGGGGAAGAGACCCAGTACTTC
j_gene: TRBJ2-1; d_gene: TRBD2; abundance: few; v_gene: TRBV5-1; CDR3aa: CASSLAGTSGEYNEQFF; CDR3nt: TGCGCCAGCAGCTTGGCCGGGACTAGCGGAGAGTACAATGAGCAGTTCTTC
j_gene: TRBJ1-1; d_gene: TRBD1; abundance: -; v_gene: TRBV7-9; CDR3aa: CASSPGQGIQAFF; CDR3nt: TGTGCCAGCAGCCCCGGACAGGGCATTCAGGCTTTCTTT
j_gene: TRBJ2-7; d_gene: TRBD2; abundance: few; v_gene: TRBV29-1; CDR3aa: CSFIGPSGRTSYEQYF; CDR3nt: TGCAGCTTCATTGGGCCTAGCGGGAGGACGTCCTACGAGCAGTACTTC
j_gene: TRBJ1-1; d_gene: -; abundance: -; v_gene: TRBV5-4; CDR3aa: CASSFAVGPNTEAFF; CDR3nt: TGTGCCAGCAGCTTTGCTGTAGGGCCAAACACTGAAGCTTTCTTT
j_gene: TRBJ1-1; d_gene: -; abundance: few; v_gene: TRBV4-1; CDR3aa: CASSPQFGHSDTEAFF; CDR3nt: TGCGCCAGCAGCCCCCAATTCGGACATTCTGACACTGAAGCTTTCTTT
j_gene: TRBJ2-5; d_gene: -; abundance: few; v_gene: TRBV29-1; CDR3aa: CSVEDRGAFQETQYF; CDR3nt: TGCAGCGTTGAAGATCGGGGGGCTTTTCAAGAGACCCAGTACTTC
j_gene: TRBJ1-4; d_gene: -; abundance: many; v_gene: TRBV28; CDR3aa: CASSLEATNEKLFF; CDR3nt: TGTGCCAGCAGTTTGGAAGCAACTAATGAAAAACTGTTTTTT
j_gene: TRBJ2-3; d_gene: -; abundance: many; v_gene: TRBV15; CDR3aa: CATSQWGTDTQYF; CDR3nt: TGTGCCACCAGCCAGTGGGGCACAGATACGCAGTATTTT
j_gene: TRBJ2-2; d_gene: TRBD2; abundance: many; v_gene: TRBV24-1; CDR3aa: CATSVYGLATGELFF; CDR3nt: TGTGCCACCAGTGTCTACGGACTAGCCACCGGGGAGCTGTTTTTT
j_gene: TRBJ2-2; d_gene: -; abundance: -; v_gene: TRBV28; CDR3aa: CATAPGYDAGELFF; CDR3nt: TGTGCCACCGCTCCGGGGTACGACGCCGGGGAGCTGTTTTTT
j_gene: TRBJ2-7; d_gene: TRBD2; abundance: few; v_gene: TRBV10-1; CDR3aa: CASIAVSGRYEQYF; CDR3nt: TGCGCCAGCATCGCGGTGAGCGGGAGATACGAGCAGTACTTC
j_gene: TRBJ1-3; d_gene: -; abundance: many; v_gene: TRBV12-3/TRBV12-4; CDR3aa: CASYFSGNTIYF; CDR3nt: TGTGCCAGCTATTTCTCTGGAAACACCATATATTTT
j_gene: TRBJ2-2; d_gene: TRBD2; abundance: -; v_gene: TRBV5-1; CDR3aa: CASSRNPSGSRYEGGELFF; CDR3nt: TGCGCCAGCAGCCGGAACCCTAGCGGGAGCCGATATGAAGGCGGGGAGCTGTTTTTT
j_gene: TRBJ2-1; d_gene: -; abundance: -; v_gene: TRBV5-1; CDR3aa: CASSLGRQVIPEQFF; CDR3nt: TGCGCCAGCAGCTTGGGACGCCAGGTTATACCTGAGCAGTTCTTC
j_gene: TRBJ1-1; d_gene: -; abundance: few; v_gene: TRBV25-1; CDR3aa: CASSEWGVPEAFF; CDR3nt: TGTGCCAGCAGTGAATGGGGGGTGCCTGAAGCTTTCTTT
j_gene: TRBJ2-5; d_gene: -; abundance: -; v_gene: TRBV27; CDR3aa: CASSLSIGGAGHQETQYF; CDR3nt: TGTGCCAGCAGTTTATCGATAGGTGGGGCGGGGCACCAAGAGACCCAGTACTTC
j_gene: TRBJ2-5; d_gene: -; abundance: many; v_gene: TRBV29-1; CDR3aa: CSVESGIETQYF; CDR3nt: TGCAGCGTTGAATCCGGGATCGAGACCCAGTACTTC
j_gene: TRBJ2-5; d_gene: -; abundance: many; v_gene: TRBV7-9; CDR3aa: CASSLGTPQGTQYF; CDR3nt: TGTGCCAGCAGCTTGGGGACACCTCAAGGGACCCAGTACTTC
j_gene: TRBJ2-7; d_gene: TRBD2; abundance: -; v_gene: TRBV7-2; CDR3aa: CASSQTGTSGYEQYF; CDR3nt: TGTGCCAGCAGCCAAACCGGGACTAGCGGCTACGAGCAGTACTTC
j_gene: TRBJ2-3; d_gene: TRBD2; abundance: few; v_gene: TRBV12-3/TRBV12-4; CDR3aa: CASSLTLADITDTQYF; CDR3nt: TGTGCCAGCAGTTTGACACTAGCGGATATCACAGATACGCAGTATTTT
j_gene: TRBJ2-1; d_gene: -; abundance: many; v_gene: TRBV5-4; CDR3aa: CASSIRNEQFF; CDR3nt: TGTGCCAGCAGCATTCGAAATGAGCAGTTCTTC
j_gene: TRBJ2-1; d_gene: -; abundance: few; v_gene: TRBV23-1; CDR3aa: CASRHEQFF; CDR3nt: TGCGCCAGTCGGCACGAGCAGTTCTTC
j_gene: TRBJ1-2; d_gene: -; abundance: many; v_gene: TRBV12-3/TRBV12-4; CDR3aa: CASSPRQIANYGYTF; CDR3nt: TGTGCCAGCAGTCCCCGACAGATAGCTAACTATGGCTACACCTTC
j_gene: TRBJ2-3; d_gene: -; abundance: -; v_gene: TRBV27; CDR3aa: CASSRMDSSTDTQYF; CDR3nt: TGTGCCAGCAGCAGAATGGACAGTAGCACAGATACGCAGTATTTT
j_gene: TRBJ2-1; d_gene: -; abundance: -; v_gene: TRBV6-2/TRBV6-3; CDR3aa: CASTSTDEQFF; CDR3nt: TGTGCCAGCACCTCGACGGATGAGCAGTTCTTC
j_gene: TRBJ2-3; d_gene: -; abundance: many; v_gene: TRBV7-2; CDR3aa: CASSSQQGVSTQYF; CDR3nt: TGTGCCAGCAGCTCCCAGCAGGGAGTTAGTACGCAGTATTTT
j_gene: TRBJ1-2; d_gene: -; abundance: few; v_gene: TRBV7-9; CDR3aa: CASSLVEGREGYTF; CDR3nt: TGTGCCAGCAGCTTAGTAGAAGGTCGAGAAGGCTACACCTTC
j_gene: TRBJ2-3; d_gene: -; abundance: few; v_gene: TRBV10-3; CDR3aa: CAISEGGPSTDTQYF; CDR3nt: TGTGCCATCAGTGAGGGGGGGCCTAGCACAGATACGCAGTATTTT
j_gene: TRBJ2-5; d_gene: -; abundance: few; v_gene: TRBV19; CDR3aa: CASRNRLVPQETQYF; CDR3nt: TGTGCCAGTAGGAACCGACTAGTCCCGCAGGAGACCCAGTACTTC
j_gene: TRBJ1-1; d_gene: -; abundance: many; v_gene: TRBV10-2; CDR3aa: CASTAGLNTEAFF; CDR3nt: TGCGCCAGCACGGCAGGGTTGAACACTGAAGCTTTCTTT
j_gene: TRBJ1-1; d_gene: TRBD1; abundance: few; v_gene: TRBV7-9; CDR3aa: CASSLWGQGELDTEAFF; CDR3nt: TGTGCCAGCAGCTTATGGGGGCAGGGGGAGCTGGACACTGAAGCTTTCTTT
j_gene: TRBJ2-5; d_gene: TRBD1; abundance: -; v_gene: TRBV28; CDR3aa: CASSDLPGQGDGETQYF; CDR3nt: TGTGCCAGCAGTGACCTTCCCGGACAGGGAGATGGGGAGACCCAGTACTTC
j_gene: TRBJ2-1; d_gene: TRBD1; abundance: many; v_gene: TRBV29-1; CDR3aa: CSGDRGEQFF; CDR3nt: TGCAGTGGAGACAGGGGTGAGCAGTTCTTC
j_gene: TRBJ2-5; d_gene: -; abundance: few; v_gene: TRBV12-3/TRBV12-4; CDR3aa: CASSRARETQYF; CDR3nt: TGTGCCAGCAGTCGGGCCCGGGAGACCCAGTACTTC
j_gene: TRBJ2-5; d_gene: -; abundance: -; v_gene: TRBV29-1; CDR3aa: CSVVAWSGDQETQYF; CDR3nt: TGCAGCGTTGTCGCGTGGTCAGGGGACCAAGAGACCCAGTACTTC
j_gene: TRBJ2-5; d_gene: -; abundance: many; v_gene: TRBV6-6; CDR3aa: CASSYQPSETQYF; CDR3nt: TGTGCCAGCAGTTATCAACCCTCGGAGACCCAGTACTTC
j_gene: TRBJ2-3; d_gene: TRBD1; abundance: many; v_gene: TRBV20-1; CDR3aa: CSAHKTGGGTDTQYF; CDR3nt: TGCAGTGCTCATAAGACAGGGGGCGGGACAGATACGCAGTATTTT
j_gene: TRBJ2-1; d_gene: TRBD2; abundance: few; v_gene: TRBV7-2; CDR3aa: CASSLSLAGAGSYNEQFF; CDR3nt: TGTGCCAGCAGCTTATCGCTAGCGGGAGCCGGCTCCTACAATGAGCAGTTCTTC
j_gene: TRBJ2-5; d_gene: -; abundance: -; v_gene: TRBV5-8; CDR3aa: CASSLGTGVGEVETQYF; CDR3nt: TGTGCCAGCAGCCTCGGGACGGGGGTAGGAGAGGTGGAGACCCAGTACTTC
j_gene: TRBJ2-2; d_gene: -; abundance: few; v_gene: TRBV12-3/TRBV12-4; CDR3aa: CASSSQGGTGELFF; CDR3nt: TGTGCCAGCAGTTCACAGGGAGGGACCGGGGAGCTGTTTTTT
j_gene: TRBJ2-1; d_gene: -; abundance: few; v_gene: TRBV2; CDR3aa: CASTAGFSYNEQFF; CDR3nt: TGTGCCAGCACGGCGGGATTTTCCTACAATGAGCAGTTCTTC
j_gene: TRBJ1-1; d_gene: -; abundance: many; v_gene: TRBV6-1; CDR3aa: CASSEMLNTEAFF; CDR3nt: TGTGCCAGCAGTGAGATGTTGAACACTGAAGCTTTCTTT
j_gene: TRBJ2-1; d_gene: TRBD1; abundance: few; v_gene: TRBV27; CDR3aa: CASSPDRGHNEQFF; CDR3nt: TGTGCCAGCAGTCCGGACAGGGGGCACAATGAGCAGTTCTTC
j_gene: TRBJ2-1; d_gene: -; abundance: -; v_gene: TRBV12-3/TRBV12-4; CDR3aa: CASSLGSADEQFF; CDR3nt: TGTGCCAGCAGTTTAGGGAGCGCGGATGAGCAGTTCTTC
j_gene: TRBJ1-4; d_gene: TRBD1; abundance: -; v_gene: TRBV30; CDR3aa: CAWSSSDRVNEKLFF; CDR3nt: TGTGCCTGGAGTTCCAGCGACAGGGTAAATGAAAAACTGTTTTTT
j_gene: TRBJ2-7; d_gene: -; abundance: many; v_gene: TRBV27; CDR3aa: CASTKGGATFYEQYF; CDR3nt: TGTGCCAGCACCAAGGGGGGCGCGACGTTCTACGAGCAGTACTTC
j_gene: TRBJ1-1; d_gene: -; abundance: -; v_gene: TRBV10-3; CDR3aa: CAIRGPSGTEAFF; CDR3nt: TGTGCCATCAGGGGGCCCTCGGGCACTGAAGCTTTCTTT
j_gene: TRBJ2-6; d_gene: -; abundance: -; v_gene: TRBV7-9; CDR3aa: CASSSLRVAGANVLTF; CDR3nt: TGTGCCAGCAGCTCCCTCAGGGTAGCAGGGGCCAACGTCCTGACTTTC
j_gene: TRBJ2-3; d_gene: -; abundance: many; v_gene: TRBV7-9; CDR3aa: CASSYQGWSTDTQYF; CDR3nt: TGTGCCAGCAGCTACCAGGGGTGGAGCACAGATACGCAGTATTTT
j_gene: TRBJ2-7; d_gene: TRBD2; abundance: -; v_gene: TRBV12-3/TRBV12-4; CDR3aa: CASSSSGRATEQYF; CDR3nt: TGTGCCAGCAGTTCTAGCGGGAGGGCCACCGAGCAGTACTTC
j_gene: TRBJ2-7; d_gene: -; abundance: few; v_gene: TRBV5-5; CDR3aa: CASTQSSDPYEQYF; CDR3nt: TGTGCCAGCACCCAGAGCAGCGATCCCTACGAGCAGTACTTC
j_gene: TRBJ2-3; d_gene: -; abundance: -; v_gene: TRBV20-1; CDR3aa: CSASSSSTISDTQYF; CDR3nt: TGCAGTGCTAGTTCGAGTAGCACAATATCAGATACGCAGTATTTT
j_gene: TRBJ2-3; d_gene: TRBD2; abundance: few; v_gene: TRBV5-1; CDR3aa: CASSLRSGGSTDTQYF; CDR3nt: TGCGCCAGCAGCTTGCGAAGCGGGGGTAGCACAGATACGCAGTATTTT
j_gene: TRBJ2-1; d_gene: TRBD2; abundance: many; v_gene: TRBV6-5; CDR3aa: CASSYSGLVQYEQFF; CDR3nt: TGTGCCAGCAGTTACTCCGGACTAGTTCAGTATGAGCAGTTCTTC